This section outlines one T cell receptor beta chain sequence together with its context. Its antigen is currently unknown. RNA transcripts were the template for amplifying TCR beta CDR3 regions. Using the HTBI primer set, a first-round RT-PCR was run on the TCR CDR3. TCRdb passed the multiplex PCR reads through MiXCR, listing each CDR3 protein once. The sample contains a few hundred thousand distinct CDR3 sequences, 46% of which appear only once. CDR3 size: 14 residues. Germline V gene data show CDR1 as SQVTM and CDR2 as ANQGSEA. The V gene end was trimmed by 0 bases and the J gene end by 6 bases; junction bases not matched to a gene: 7. This entry belongs to a study of T cells in Graves' hyperthyroidism and ophthalmopathy. Regarding the study as a whole: Researchers report that a 13 V-J model separated ophthalmopathy from stable hyperthyroidism. Researchers found most expanded thyroid clonotypes above 0.001 in blood as well. Ophthalmopathy was predicted by the model a median of approximately six months ahead of onset.

On the basis of clinical symptoms, serum thyroxine and TRAb, thyroid ultrasound and orbital computed tomography, diagnoses were made. This chain connects TRBV29-1 to TRBJ1-2; 7 bases map to TRBD1. This clonotype was sampled from an adult woman with Graves' disease, either hyperthyroidism or ophthalmopathy (not recorded which). The sequencing input was peripheral blood or thyroid tissue (not recorded which). The CDR3 sequence: CSVEEGQTNNGYTF. The DNA of the CDR3 is TGCAGCGTTGAAGAGGGACAGACGAATAATGGCTACACCTTC.